This is a list of T cell receptor beta chains from one sample in a study of regulatory T cells in long-lasting Graves disease. Each CDR3 protein gets one entry after TCRdb re-called the multiplex PCR reads with MiXCR. The sample yields about 400,000 distinct CDR3 sequences, around 15% seen once. Sequenced material: peripheral blood mononuclear cells (PBMCs), taken at new diagnosis, from a patient treated with antithyroid drugs. Every receptor here comes from a female donor with Graves disease. CDR3s leave out the opening cysteine and the closing phenylalanine or tryptophan.

V	J	CDR3
TRBV10-3	TRBJ1-2	AISPGYLQGIGGYT
TRBV6-2/TRBV6-3	TRBJ1-4	ASLRSNEKLF
TRBV6-1	TRBJ1-2	ASSPTADGYT
TRBV6-6	TRBJ2-5	ASSYSTGYETQY
TRBV20-1	TRBJ1-1	SARFQGAF
TRBV28	TRBJ2-6	ASRRTSGSKAGANVLT
TRBV27	TRBJ2-1	ASISGRGSNNEQF
TRBV6-5	TRBJ1-4	ASSFRGQGTNEKLF
TRBV5-1	TRBJ2-3	ASSLLPGGDTQY
TRBV13	TRBJ1-1	ASSPPRGQSSRGGEAF
TRBV20-1	TRBJ2-1	KPGPNYNEQF
TRBV20-1	TRBJ1-4	SARKRGVTNEKLF
TRBV19	TRBJ2-7	ATGTSGSSYEQY
TRBV12-3/TRBV12-4	TRBJ2-5	ASSTSGGGETQY
TRBV6-1	TRBJ1-1	ASRGINRMNTEAF
TRBV4-3	TRBJ2-1	ASSQERARGHNEQF